Presented here are 30 T cell receptor beta chains from one specimen sequenced in a study of T cell responses to AZD1222 COVID-19 vaccine. TCRdb's table, derived via immunoSEQ multiplex PCR, lists solely in-frame clones and lacks some. The sample holds some 82,000 clones, around 90% seen once. This specimen consisted of peripheral blood, obtained on day 0 of AZD1222 vaccination. Receptor source: an adult in good health.

The gene calls are TRBV15 and TRBJ1-6; 7 bases agree with TRBD1. There are 15 residues in the CDR3. The V gene's germline CDR1 is LNHNV and CDR2 YYDKDF (reference sequence). Trimming at V came to 4 bases and at J to 10 bases, leaving 10 bases not matched to a gene. This CDR3 is CATSNRGGLSSPLHF. CDR3 nucleotide sequence: TGTGCCACCAGCAACAGGGGAGGTTTGTCCTCACCCCTCCACTTT.

This chain joins TRBV6-5 and TRBJ1-1, with 7 bases aligning to TRBD1. This CDR3 region has 14 residues. With V trimmed by 5 bases and J by 9 bases, 12 bases remained unmatched. The germline V gene has CDR1 MNHEY and CDR2 SVGAGI. CDR3 region: CASSPSGQPRKAFF. CDR3 sequence (DNA): TGTGCCAGCAGTCCGTCGGGACAGCCGAGGAAAGCTTTCTTT.

This chain links TRBV5-5 with TRBJ2-7; D might be TRBD1 (6 bases). The CDR3 length is 14 residues. CDR1 is SGHKS, CDR2 YYEKEE, per germline (reference sequence). V shed 7 bases and J shed 2 bases, with 16 bases lying between them. This CDR3 reads CASATGLSPYEQYF. CDR3 sequence (DNA): TGTGCCAGCGCCACAGGGCTTTCCCCCTACGAGCAGTACTTC.

For the CDR3, the DNA is TGTGCCAGCAGCGTCGGGACAGGGGGTTATAGCAATCAGCCCCAGCATTTT. Translating gives CASSVGTGGYSNQPQHF. The chain is built from TRBV6-2 or TRBV6-3 and TRBJ1-5; the match to TRBD1 covers 11 bases. Trimming cost V 6 bases and J 0 bases; bases outside gene matches: 7. CDR3 length equals 17 residues. The germline gives CDR1 MNHEY, CDR2 SVGEGT.

This rearrangement joins TRBV7-8 to TRBJ1-2; maybe TRBD1 (6 bases). The CDR3 has 14 residues. In germline, CDR1 is SGHVS, CDR2 FQNEAQ. Between the trimmed V and J ends, which lost 4 bases and 5 bases, there was a span of 14 bases. The CDR3 DNA reads as TGTGCCAGCAGCTACGACAGGAGAGGTTATGGCTACACCTTC. It encodes CASSYDRRGYGYTF.

The chain employs TRBV5-5 and TRBJ1-1, with D perhaps TRBD1 (5 bases). Looked up from germline, CDR1 is SGHKS and CDR2 is YYEKEE (reference sequence). The CDR3 runs to 16 residues. Deletions cut 4 bases from V and 2 bases from J, with 18 bases between. The CDR3 DNA reads as TGTGCCAGCAGCCCCTTTGTAGGGGATATAAACACTGAAGCTTTCTTT. This translates into CASSPFVGDINTEAFF.

On this clone: This specimen includes other DNA sequences encoding the same CDR3. V and J are TRBV27 and TRBJ1-5, with no clear D. Trimming cost V 5 bases and J 3 bases, with 5 bases left between them. The CDR3 is 12 residues long. CDR1 MNHEY and CDR2 SMNVEV come from the germline V gene (reference sequence). CDR3 sequence (DNA): TGTGCCAGCAGTCGCCCCAATCAGCCCCAGCATTTT. Translating gives CASSRPNQPQHF.

This chain joins TRBV14 and TRBJ2-2, with D unresolved. CDR1 and CDR2 (germline): SGHDN, FVKESK. The CDR3 totals 15 residues. V lost 3 bases to trimming and J lost 3 bases, with 11 bases between them. DNA of the CDR3: TGTGCCAGCAGCCAGGACCGAGGTGACACCGGGGAGCTGTTTTTT. This sequence encodes CASSQDRGDTGELFF. Using reference TRBV14 and TRBJ2-2 for the parts outside the CDR3, the full variable domain is EAGVTQFPSHSVIEKGQTVTLRCDPISGHDNLYWYRRVMGKEIKFLLHFVKESKQDESGMPNNRFLAERTGGTYSTLKVQPAELEDSGVYFCASSQDRGDTGELFFGEGSRLTVL.

The chain uses TRBV14 and TRBJ1-2; D is ambiguous. V lost 1 base and J lost 3, with 24 bases in between. The V gene's germline CDR1 is SGHDN and CDR2 FVKESK. This CDR3 spans 19 amino acids. This CDR3 is CASSQVPGISTWMDYGYTF. CDR3 in DNA: TGTGCCAGCAGCCAAGTACCGGGAATAAGCACATGGATGGACTATGGCTACACCTTC.

The chain recombines TRBV30 with TRBJ1-2, with D possibly TRBD1 on 6 matching bases. The CDR3 has 17 amino acids. Germline V CDR1 and CDR2: GTSNPN, SVGIG (reference sequence). The V and J ends lost 2 bases and 2 bases respectively, with 21 bases between them. Here the CDR3 DNA reads TGTGCCTGGAGTTCCTCCCCGGGGGCCCTCCTAAACTATGGCTACACCTTC. This translates into CAWSSSPGALLNYGYTF.

The rearrangement uses TRBV19 and TRBJ2-1; 9 bases match TRBD2. In germline, CDR1 is LNHDA, CDR2 SQIVND (reference sequence). The CDR3 consists of 15 residues. The V and J ends lost 1 base and 7 bases, in that order; junction bases with no gene match: 5. The CDR3 protein is CASSIGGGARNEQFF. The CDR3 DNA reads as TGTGCCAGTAGTATAGGCGGGGGGGCGAGGAATGAGCAGTTCTTC.

Note on this clone: The same CDR3 is also encoded by other DNA sequences in this sample. The chain uses TRBV7-9 and TRBJ1-1; D is unresolved. Germline CDR1 SEHNR, CDR2 FQNEAQ (reference sequence). V was clipped by 1 base and J by 1 base, with 4 bases between them. The CDR3 has 13 amino acids. The CDR3 region is CASSLEGNTEAFF. For the CDR3, the DNA is TGTGCCAGCAGCTTAGAGGGGAACACTGAAGCTTTCTTT.

The chain has TRBV15 and TRBJ1-1; TRBD1 matches at 9 bases. The CDR3 runs 14 residues. V shed 5 bases and J 6 bases; nucleotides not matched to a gene: 7. CDR1 is LNHNV and CDR2 is YYDKDF in the germline V gene (reference sequence). The CDR3 DNA follows: TGTGCCACCAGCTCACAGGGGGCCCGGGCTGAAGCTTTCTTT. Translated: CATSSQGARAEAFF.

The rearrangement uses TRBV4-3 and TRBJ1-3, with 7 bases lining up with TRBD1. The V segment lost 1 base and the J segment 2 bases; nucleotides outside the gene matches: 5. Germline assignment: CDR1 LGHNA and CDR2 YSLEER. This CDR3 comprises 16 residues. The CDR3 sequence: CASSQAQGGAGNTIYF. CDR3 in DNA: TGCGCCAGCAGCCAAGCTCAGGGGGGGGCTGGAAACACCATATATTTT.

The chain is built from TRBV5-1 and TRBJ2-5, with D unresolved. From germline, CDR1 is SGHRS and CDR2 YFSETQ. Trimming took off 3 bases at V and 0 bases at J, with 9 bases between the two ends. This CDR3 comprises 14 residues. The CDR3 nucleotides read TGCGCCAGCAGCTATGTCGGGTACCAAGAGACCCAGTACTTC. This gives the protein CASSYVGYQETQYF.

This clone came up once. The rearrangement joins TRBV11-2 to TRBJ1-5; maybe TRBD1 (6 bases). Trimming took off 3 bases at V and 1 base at J, with 10 bases between the two ends. Germline CDR1 reads SGHAT; CDR2 reads FQNNGV. CDR3 length: 15 amino acids. As DNA, the CDR3 is TGTGCCAGCAGCTTGGGGAGGGGGAGCAATCAGCCCCAGCATTTT. It codes for CASSLGRGSNQPQHF.

This clone was counted only a few times. The chain employs TRBV5-6 and TRBJ2-1; 11 bases match TRBD2. The V gene's germline CDR1 is SGHDT and CDR2 YYEEEE. J lost 1 base, V lost 5 bases, and 11 bases had no gene match. The CDR3 sequence is 18 residues long. Here the CDR3 reads CASRRRSSGGPSYNEQFF. The CDR3 nucleotides read TGTGCCAGCAGACGAAGATCTAGCGGGGGGCCTTCCTACAATGAGCAGTTCTTC.

This chain joins TRBV7-9 and TRBJ1-3; D not certain. The CDR3 has 15 amino acids. Germline V CDR1 and CDR2: SEHNR, FQNEAQ (reference sequence). Trimming took 5 bases from V and 0 from J, leaving 11 bases between them. CDR3 in amino acids: CASSPRSSSGNTIYF. In DNA form, the CDR3 reads TGTGCCAGCAGCCCCCGATCCAGCTCTGGAAACACCATATATTTT.

V and J are TRBV7-3 and TRBJ1-1; perhaps TRBD1 as D (5 bases). Trimming took 5 bases from V and 1 from J, leaving 11 bases between them. Per germline, CDR1 SGHTA and CDR2 FQGTGA. CDR3 length equals 14 residues. CDR3 bases: TGTGCCAGCAGCCAATTCGGGGGGAACACTGAAGCTTTCTTT. This sequence encodes CASSQFGGNTEAFF.

The CDR3 sequence is CASSEVAGSTDTQYF. The CDR3 nucleotides are TGTGCCAGCAGTGAGGTAGCGGGGTCCACAGATACGCAGTATTTT. This chain links TRBV6-4 with TRBJ2-3, with 8 bases matching TRBD2. V lost 3 bases and J lost 2; bases outside the gene matches: 4. CDR3 length: 15 amino acids. Germline V lookup: CDR1 MRHNA, CDR2 SNTAGT.

The V and J genes are TRBV6-5 and TRBJ1-5; 7 bases match TRBD1. J was trimmed by 3 bases and V by 10 bases; bases with no gene match: 6. Germline values: CDR1 MNHEY, CDR2 SVGAGI. The CDR3 runs 13 residues. CDR3 loop: CAIRDSFNQPQHF. The CDR3 nucleotides are TGTGCCATCCGGGACAGCTTCAATCAGCCCCAGCATTTT.

The V gene is TRBV2, the J gene TRBJ1-2; 8 positions agree with TRBD1. The V segment lost 9 bases and the J segment 0 bases; nucleotides outside the gene matches: 3. Germline-derived CDR1 and CDR2 are SNHLY and FYNNEI. CDR3 length equals 13 residues. The CDR3 coding sequence is TGTGCCAGGTGGACAGGGTCTAACTATGGCTACACCTTC. Translated: CARWTGSNYGYTF.

V and J are TRBV19 and TRBJ2-1; 7 bases match TRBD1. Germline V CDR1 and CDR2: LNHDA, SQIVND (reference sequence). Unmatched junction bases numbered 8, after V lost 1 base and J lost 5 bases. The CDR3 has 16 residues. The CDR3, as DNA: TGTGCCAGTAGTATAGTGTCAGGGGGATCGAACAATGAGCAGTTCTTC. Translating it yields CASSIVSGGSNNEQFF. Full variable domain (missing parts from reference TRBV19 and TRBJ2-1): DGGITQSPKYLFRKEGQNVTLSCEQNLNHDAMYWYRQDPGQGLRLIYYSQIVNDFQKGDIAEGYSVSREKKESFPLTVTSAQKNPTAFYLCASSIVSGGSNNEQFFGPGTRLTVL.

This chain joins TRBV11-2 and TRBJ2-7; 7 bases map to TRBD2. The ends lost 5 bases at V and 4 bases at J; junction bases unmatched: 11. Germline lookup yields CDR1 SGHAT and CDR2 FQNNGV. The CDR3 length is 15 residues. The CDR3 is CASSLLPGGSYEQYF. The CDR3 DNA follows: TGTGCCAGCAGCCTACTGCCGGGAGGCTCGTACGAGCAGTACTTC. Full variable domain (rest looked up from reference TRBV11-2 and TRBJ2-7): EAGVAQSPRYKIIEKRQSVAFWCNPISGHATLYWYQQILGQGPKLLIQFQNNGVVDDSQLPKDRFSAERLKGVDSTLKIQPAKLEDSAVYLCASSLLPGGSYEQYFGPGTRLTVT.

The J gene is TRBJ1-5, the V gene TRBV30; D remains unclear. The CDR3 has 14 residues. Trimming left V 2 bases short and J 0 bases short, with 8 bases between. Germline CDR1 and CDR2: GTSNPN and SVGIG (reference sequence). CDR3 sequence reads: CAWSQFASNQPQHF. Here the CDR3 DNA reads TGTGCCTGGAGTCAGTTTGCTAGCAATCAGCCCCAGCATTTT. The variable domain in full, completed from reference TRBV30 and TRBJ1-5, reads SQTIHQWPATLVQPVGSPLSLECTVEGTSNPNLYWYRQAAGRGLQLLFYSVGIGQISSEVPQNLSASRPQDRQFILSSKKLLLSDSGFYLCAWSQFASNQPQHFGDGTRLSIL.

The chain couples TRBV4-3 to TRBJ1-5, with D perhaps TRBD1 (5 bases). This CDR3 spans 14 amino acids. Germline loops: CDR1 LGHNA, CDR2 YSLEER. Between the trimmed V and J ends, which lost 1 base and 6 bases, there was a span of 10 bases. The CDR3 here is CASSQGAGTQPQHF. The DNA for the CDR3 is TGCGCCAGCAGCCAAGGGGCAGGGACTCAGCCCCAGCATTTT.

CDR3 protein: CAIRGDRGPYGYTF. The CDR3 DNA reads TGTGCCATCAGGGGGGACAGGGGGCCCTATGGCTACACCTTC. The chain links TRBV10-3 to TRBJ1-2; 12 bases are shared with TRBD1. V trimming: 6 bases; J trimming: 4 bases; junction bases outside the gene matches: 3. The CDR3 is made up of 14 amino acids. Per the germline V gene, CDR1 is ENHRY and CDR2 is SYGVKD.

This chain links TRBV7-9 with TRBJ2-5, with D possibly TRBD2 on 7 matching bases. Germline CDR1 SEHNR, CDR2 FQNEAQ (reference sequence). The CDR3 is made up of 15 amino acids. V was pared by 4 bases and J by 8 bases, with 20 bases between. CDR3 loop: CASSYQVQGGGTQYF. The DNA of the CDR3 is TGTGCCAGCAGCTACCAGGTCCAGGGAGGGGGAACCCAGTACTTC.

The rearrangement uses TRBV5-1 and TRBJ1-3; perhaps TRBD1 as D (6 bases). The CDR3 is 18 amino acids. V was shortened by 4 bases and J by 2 bases, with 22 bases between the two germline ends. Per germline, CDR1 SGHRS and CDR2 YFSETQ. The chain's CDR3 is CASSPGGGLLLAGNTIYF. The CDR3 nucleotides are TGCGCCAGCAGCCCCGGAGGGGGACTACTTTTGGCTGGAAACACCATATATTTT.

V and J are TRBV7-9 and TRBJ2-2; the D gene could be TRBD1 or TRBD2 (5 bases each). Trimming took 2 bases from V and 3 from J, leaving 19 bases between them. Germline assignment: CDR1 SEHNR and CDR2 FQNEAQ (reference sequence). CDR3 length: 18 residues. The DNA for the CDR3 is TGTGCCAGCAGCTTACGGGGACGACCGACCCGAGACACCGGGGAGCTGTTTTTT. Protein sequence: CASSLRGRPTRDTGELFF.